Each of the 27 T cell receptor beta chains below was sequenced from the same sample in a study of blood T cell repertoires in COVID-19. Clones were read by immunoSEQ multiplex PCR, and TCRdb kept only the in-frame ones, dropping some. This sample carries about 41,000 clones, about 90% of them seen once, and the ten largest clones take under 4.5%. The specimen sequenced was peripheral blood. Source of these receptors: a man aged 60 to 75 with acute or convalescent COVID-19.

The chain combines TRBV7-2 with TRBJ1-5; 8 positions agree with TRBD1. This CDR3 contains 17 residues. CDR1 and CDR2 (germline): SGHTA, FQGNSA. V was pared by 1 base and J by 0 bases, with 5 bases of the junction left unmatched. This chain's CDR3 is CASSLVGTGYSNQPQHF. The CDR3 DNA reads TGTGCCAGCAGCTTAGTCGGGACAGGCTATAGCAATCAGCCCCAGCATTTT.

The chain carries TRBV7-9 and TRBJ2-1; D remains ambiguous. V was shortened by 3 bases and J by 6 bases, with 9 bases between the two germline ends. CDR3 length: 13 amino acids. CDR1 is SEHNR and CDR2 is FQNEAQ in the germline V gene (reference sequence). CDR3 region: CASSLVLLNEQFF. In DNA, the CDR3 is TGTGCCAGCAGCTTGGTACTCCTCAATGAGCAGTTCTTC.

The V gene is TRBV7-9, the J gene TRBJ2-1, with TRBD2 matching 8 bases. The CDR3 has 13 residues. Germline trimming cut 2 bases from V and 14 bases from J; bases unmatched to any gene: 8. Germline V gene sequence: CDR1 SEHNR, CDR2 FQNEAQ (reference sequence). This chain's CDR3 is CASSLSGGEGKFF. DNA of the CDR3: TGTGCCAGCAGCTTATCCGGGGGGGAAGGGAAGTTCTTC. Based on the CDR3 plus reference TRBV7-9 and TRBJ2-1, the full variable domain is DTGVSQNPRHKITKRGQNVTFRCDPISEHNRLYWYRQTLGQGPEFLTYFQNEAQLEKSRLLSDRFSAERPKGSFSTLEIQRTEQGDSAMYLCASSLSGGEGKFFGPGTRLTVL.

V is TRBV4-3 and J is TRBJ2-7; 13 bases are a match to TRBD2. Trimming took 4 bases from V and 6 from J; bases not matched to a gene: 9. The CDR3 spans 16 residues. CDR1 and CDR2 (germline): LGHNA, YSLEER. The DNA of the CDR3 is TGCGCCAGCAGCCCCGGCGGACTAGCGGGGGTTGGCGAGCAGTACTTC. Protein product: CASSPGGLAGVGEQYF.

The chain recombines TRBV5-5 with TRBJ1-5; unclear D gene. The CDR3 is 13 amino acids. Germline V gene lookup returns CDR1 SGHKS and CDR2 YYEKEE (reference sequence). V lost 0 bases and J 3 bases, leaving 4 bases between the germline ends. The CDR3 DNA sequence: TGTGCCAGCAGCTTGGCCCTCAATCAGCCCCAGCATTTT. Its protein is CASSLALNQPQHF.

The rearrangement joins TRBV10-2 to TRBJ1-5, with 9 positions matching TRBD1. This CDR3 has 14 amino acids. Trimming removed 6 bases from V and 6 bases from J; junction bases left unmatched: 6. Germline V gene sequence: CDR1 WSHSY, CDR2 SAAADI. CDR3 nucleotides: TGCGCCAGCAGGCCGGGACAGGGCAGTCAGCCCCAGCATTTT. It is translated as CASRPGQGSQPQHF.

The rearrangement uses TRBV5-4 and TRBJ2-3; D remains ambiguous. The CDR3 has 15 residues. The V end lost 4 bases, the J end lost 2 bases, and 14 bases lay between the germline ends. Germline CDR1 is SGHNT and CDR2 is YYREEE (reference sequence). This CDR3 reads CASSTATSHTDTQYF. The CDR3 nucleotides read TGTGCCAGCAGCACAGCCACGAGCCACACAGATACGCAGTATTTT.

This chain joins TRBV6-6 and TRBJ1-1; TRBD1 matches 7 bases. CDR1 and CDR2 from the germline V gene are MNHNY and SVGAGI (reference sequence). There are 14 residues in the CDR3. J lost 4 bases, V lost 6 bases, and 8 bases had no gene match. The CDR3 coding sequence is TGTGCCAGCAGCCAACAGGGGCTGGGCACTGAAGCTTTCTTT. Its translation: CASSQQGLGTEAFF.

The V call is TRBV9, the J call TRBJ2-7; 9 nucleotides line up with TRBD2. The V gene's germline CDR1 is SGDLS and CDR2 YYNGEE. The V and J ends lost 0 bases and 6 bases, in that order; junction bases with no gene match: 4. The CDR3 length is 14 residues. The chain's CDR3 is CASSVDSGGTEQYF. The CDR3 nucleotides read TGTGCCAGCAGCGTAGATAGCGGGGGTACCGAGCAGTACTTC.

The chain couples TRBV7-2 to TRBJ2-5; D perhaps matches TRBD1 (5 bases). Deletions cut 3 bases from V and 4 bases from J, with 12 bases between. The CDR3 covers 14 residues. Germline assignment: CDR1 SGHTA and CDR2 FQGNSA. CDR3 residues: CASSFQGSVETQYF. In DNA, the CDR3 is TGTGCCAGCAGCTTCCAGGGTTCGGTAGAGACCCAGTACTTC.

For the CDR3, the DNA is TGTGCCAGCAGCTTCCGACTAGCGGGGAAAGAGACCCAGTACTTC. Protein sequence: CASSFRLAGKETQYF. The chain combines TRBV14 with TRBJ2-5; TRBD2 agrees at 11 bases. Trimming took 5 bases from V and 3 from J; bases not matched to a gene: 5. The CDR3 has 15 amino acids. Germline V gene sequence: CDR1 SGHDN, CDR2 FVKESK.

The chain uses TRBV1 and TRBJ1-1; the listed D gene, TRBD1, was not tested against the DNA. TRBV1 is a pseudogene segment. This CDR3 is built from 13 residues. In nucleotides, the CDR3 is TGCACCAGCAGCAATCGGACAGGTTACGAAGCTTTCTTT. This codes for CTSSNRTGYEAFF.

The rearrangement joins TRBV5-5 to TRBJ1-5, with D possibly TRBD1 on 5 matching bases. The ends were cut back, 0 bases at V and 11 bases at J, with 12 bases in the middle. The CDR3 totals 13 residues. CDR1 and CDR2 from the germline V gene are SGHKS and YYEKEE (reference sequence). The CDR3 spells CASSLAGSRTQHF. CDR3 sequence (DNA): TGTGCCAGCAGCTTGGCAGGGTCAAGGACCCAGCATTTT.

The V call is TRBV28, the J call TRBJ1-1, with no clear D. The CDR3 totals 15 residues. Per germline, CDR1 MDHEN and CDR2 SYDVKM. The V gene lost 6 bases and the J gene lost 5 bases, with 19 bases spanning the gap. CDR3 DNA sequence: TGTGCCAGCAGGATTCGGGGTGGTCTTCGTACTGAAGCTTTCTTT. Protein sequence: CASRIRGGLRTEAFF.

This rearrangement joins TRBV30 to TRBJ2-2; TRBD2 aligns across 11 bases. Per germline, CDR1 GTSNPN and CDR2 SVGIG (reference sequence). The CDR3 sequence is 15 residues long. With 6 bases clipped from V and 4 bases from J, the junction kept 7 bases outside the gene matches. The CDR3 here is CACSGGAPSTGELFF. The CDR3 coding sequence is TGTGCCTGTAGCGGGGGGGCCCCGAGCACCGGGGAGCTGTTTTTT.

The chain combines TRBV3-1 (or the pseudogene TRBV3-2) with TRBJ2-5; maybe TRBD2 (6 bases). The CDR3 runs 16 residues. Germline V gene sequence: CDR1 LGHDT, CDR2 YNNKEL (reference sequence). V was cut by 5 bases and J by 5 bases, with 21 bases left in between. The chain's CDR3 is CASSKPIGGVGETQYF. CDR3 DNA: TGTGCCAGCAGCAAACCGATTGGCGGGGTAGGGGAGACCCAGTACTTC.

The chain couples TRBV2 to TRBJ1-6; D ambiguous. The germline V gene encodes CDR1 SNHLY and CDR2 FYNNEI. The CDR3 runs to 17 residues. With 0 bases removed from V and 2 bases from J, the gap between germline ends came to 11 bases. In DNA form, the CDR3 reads TGTGCCAGCAGTGAAGCGCGAGGAGGGCCCTATAATTCACCCCTCCACTTT. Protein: CASSEARGGPYNSPLHF.

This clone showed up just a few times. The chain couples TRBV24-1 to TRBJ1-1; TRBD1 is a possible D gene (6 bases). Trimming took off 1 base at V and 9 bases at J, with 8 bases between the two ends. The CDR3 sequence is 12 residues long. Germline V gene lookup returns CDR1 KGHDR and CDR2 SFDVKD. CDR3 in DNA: TGTGCCACCAGTGATTTTAGGGGGAAAGCTTTCTTT. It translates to CATSDFRGKAFF.

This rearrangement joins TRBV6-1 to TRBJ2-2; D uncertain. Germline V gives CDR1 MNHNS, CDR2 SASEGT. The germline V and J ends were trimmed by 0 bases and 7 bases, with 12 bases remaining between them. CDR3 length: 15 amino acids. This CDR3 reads CASSEAFIPNGELFF. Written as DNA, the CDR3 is TGTGCCAGCAGTGAAGCCTTCATTCCTAACGGGGAGCTGTTTTTT.

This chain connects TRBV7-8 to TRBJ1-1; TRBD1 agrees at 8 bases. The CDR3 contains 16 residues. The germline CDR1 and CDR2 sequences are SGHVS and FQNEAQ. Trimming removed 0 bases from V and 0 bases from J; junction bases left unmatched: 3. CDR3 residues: CASSLAPGQVNTEAFF. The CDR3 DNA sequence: TGTGCCAGCAGCTTAGCACCGGGACAGGTGAACACTGAAGCTTTCTTT.

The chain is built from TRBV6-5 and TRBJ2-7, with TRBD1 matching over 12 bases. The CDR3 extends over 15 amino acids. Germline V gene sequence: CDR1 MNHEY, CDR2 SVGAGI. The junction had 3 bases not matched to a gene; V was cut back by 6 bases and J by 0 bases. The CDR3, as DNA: TGTGCCAGCAGCCCGGGACAGGGGGCCTCCTACGAGCAGTACTTC. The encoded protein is CASSPGQGASYEQYF.

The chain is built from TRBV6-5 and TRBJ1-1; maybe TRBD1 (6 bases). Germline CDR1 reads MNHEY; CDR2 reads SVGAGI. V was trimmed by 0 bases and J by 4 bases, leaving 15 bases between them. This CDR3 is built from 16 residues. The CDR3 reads CASSYSRGGEFTEAFF. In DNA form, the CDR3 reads TGTGCCAGCAGTTACTCGAGGGGGGGAGAGTTCACTGAAGCTTTCTTT.

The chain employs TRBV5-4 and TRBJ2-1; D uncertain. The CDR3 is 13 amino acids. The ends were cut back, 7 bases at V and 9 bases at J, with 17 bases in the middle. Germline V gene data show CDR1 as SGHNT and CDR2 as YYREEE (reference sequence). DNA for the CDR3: TGTGCCAGCGCTATCGATGGCGGCCCTGAGCAGTTCTTC. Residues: CASAIDGGPEQFF.

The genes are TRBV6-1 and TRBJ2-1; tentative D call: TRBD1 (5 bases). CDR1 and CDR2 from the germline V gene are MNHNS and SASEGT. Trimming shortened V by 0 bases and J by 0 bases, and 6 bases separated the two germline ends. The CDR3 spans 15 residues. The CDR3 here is CASSEAQGSYNEQFF. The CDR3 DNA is TGTGCCAGCAGTGAAGCGCAGGGCTCCTACAATGAGCAGTTCTTC.

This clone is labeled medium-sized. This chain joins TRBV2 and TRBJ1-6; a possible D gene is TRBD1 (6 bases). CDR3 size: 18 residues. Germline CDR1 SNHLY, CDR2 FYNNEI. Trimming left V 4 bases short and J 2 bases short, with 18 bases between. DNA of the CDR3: TGTGCCAGCAGTGGAAAGAACAGGGCGGCCGCCTATAATTCACCCCTCCACTTT. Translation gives CASSGKNRAAAYNSPLHF.

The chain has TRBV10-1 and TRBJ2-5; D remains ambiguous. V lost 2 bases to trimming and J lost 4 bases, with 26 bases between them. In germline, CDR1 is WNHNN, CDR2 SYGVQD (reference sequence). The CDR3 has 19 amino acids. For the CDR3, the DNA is TGCGCCAGCAGTGAGATAAACAGAGCATCTTCTCGGATTAGAGAGACCCAGTACTTC. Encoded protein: CASSEINRASSRIRETQYF.

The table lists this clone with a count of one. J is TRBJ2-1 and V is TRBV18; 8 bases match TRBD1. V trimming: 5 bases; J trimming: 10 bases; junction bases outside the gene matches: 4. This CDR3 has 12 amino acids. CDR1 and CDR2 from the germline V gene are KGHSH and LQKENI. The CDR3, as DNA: TGTGCCAGCTCATCCGGGACAGGCGAGCAGTTCTTC. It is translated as CASSSGTGEQFF.